Here is one T cell receptor beta chain with its context. This entry comes from a study of CD8 T cells in Susac syndrome. Random-hexamer reverse transcription was applied to 0.5 to 1 ug RNA. TCRdb itself ran the immunoSEQ multiplex PCR reads through MiXCR, one entry per CDR3 protein. The table has 150,000 to 180,000 distinct CDR3 sequences, roughly 94% seen once; the top ten hold just over 0.2%. J was trimmed by 3 bases and V by 6 bases; bases with no gene match: 16. From germline, CDR1 is DFQATT and CDR2 SNEGSKA (reference sequence). The CDR3 has 16 amino acids. Input material: CD8+ T cells from PBMCs. The chain uses TRBV20-1 and TRBJ2-7; 8 positions agree with TRBD1. The receptor comes from a human donor with multiple sclerosis. The CDR3 sequence is CSAGGDRTDQVYEQYF. CDR3 nucleotides: TGCAGTGCCGGAGGGGACAGGACGGACCAGGTCTACGAGCAGTACTTC.